The T cell receptor (beta chain) under discussion was sequenced for a study of T cell responses to AZD1222 COVID-19 vaccine. Whole-study results and caveats: With two AZD1222 doses given, Spike-specific TCR breadth and depth both rose. Spike regions recognized by vaccine-associated CD4 TCRs spanned the protein, led by 160-218 and 743-854. Only five to seven AZD1222 recipients were seropositive at baseline. Most donors were white British and more were female, and clonal diversity was possibly underestimated.

About this clone itself: Its antigen is not known.

Germline V gives CDR1 SGHVS, CDR2 FQNEAQ. V lost 5 bases and J lost 8, with 12 bases in between. The CDR3 has 13 residues. Profiling relied on immunoSEQ multiplex PCR, and the TCRdb table lists in-frame clones only, not all of them. The sample shows under 140,000 clones, 70% to 90% of them seen only once. The starting material was peripheral blood, obtained on day 0 of AZD1222 vaccination. This receptor was identified in an adult in good health. The chain is built from TRBV7-8 and TRBJ1-4; D is perhaps TRBD1 (6 bases). CDR3 sequence: CASSMDSWEKLFF. The CDR3 region has the DNA TGTGCCAGCAGCATGGACAGTTGGGAAAAACTGTTTTTT.